This TCR beta chain was sequenced during a study of blood T cell repertoires in COVID-19. Background on the study: Samples representing acute and convalescent COVID-19 were sourced from the United States, Italy and Spain. Nucleic acid was either cDNA or gDNA, and it came from T cells, B-cell-depleted T cells, or PBMCs.

Germline CDR1 reads SGHRS; CDR2 reads YFSETQ. V gave up 1 base and J gave up 6 bases; unmatched junction bases: 9. CDR3 length equals 15 residues. In the authors' methods: Nucleated cell counts were estimated from reference gene primer amplification. Generated by immunoSEQ multiplex PCR, the TCRdb table keeps only in-frame clones and is missing some. V and J calls and clone size come straight from that table; D and trimming were deduced from the DNA. In the table there are about 150,000 clones, around 91% of which are singletons. This clone came up once. Sequenced input: peripheral blood. The receptor's source is a woman in her thirties or forties with acute or convalescent COVID-19. The chain has TRBV5-1 and TRBJ1-2, with TRBD1 identical over 7 bases. CDR3: CASSLLTGAMDGYTF. Here the CDR3 DNA reads TGCGCCAGCAGCTTGCTAACAGGGGCTATGGATGGCTACACCTTC.